The entry below describes one T cell receptor (beta chain). The sample comes from a study of blood T cell repertoires in COVID-19. Across the study: Spain, Italy and the United States supplied samples that represented acute and convalescent COVID-19. From T cells, B-cell-depleted T cells, or PBMCs came the material, which was cDNA or gDNA.

The CDR3 totals 16 residues. V lost 7 bases to trimming and J lost 3 bases, with 21 bases between them. The V gene's germline CDR1 is LNHDA and CDR2 SQIVND (reference sequence). Assay used: immunoSEQ multiplex PCR; TCRdb lists only in-frame clones, some missing. This sample has about 52,000 clones; 85% to 90% occur once, and the top ten carry 14%. The source is a man aged 70-80 years with acute or convalescent COVID-19. The sequenced sample was peripheral blood. This chain links TRBV19 with TRBJ1-1; TRBD1 is a possible D gene (6 bases). In DNA form, the CDR3 reads TGTGCCAGTATCAATACCGCCAGGGGTTGGCACACTGAAGCTTTCTTT. Translated, it gives CASINTARGWHTEAFF.